This TCR beta chain was found in a study of control samples from healthy donors and cancer patients. The V and J ends lost 4 bases and 6 bases respectively, with 18 bases between them. CDR1 and CDR2 (germline): MGHRA, YSYEKL. This CDR3 is 16 amino acids long. This clone appeared a single time. Clones were read by immunoSEQ multiplex PCR, and TCRdb kept only the in-frame ones, dropping some. The table has around 140,000 clones, around 94% seen once. V usage is TRBV4-1 and J usage is TRBJ1-4; a possible D gene is TRBD1 (6 bases). The TCR sequence derives from a middle-aged man in good health. Sequenced input: blood. As DNA, the CDR3 is TGCGCCAGCAGCCCAGGGAGGCAGGGGAATTATGAAAAACTGTTTTTT. Translating gives CASSPGRQGNYEKLFF.